This note documents a single T cell receptor (beta chain) sequence. This record belongs to a study of blood T cell repertoires in COVID-19. Study details: T cells, B-cell-depleted T cells, or PBMCs supplied cDNA or gDNA.

Libraries were prepared by immunoSEQ multiplex PCR; TCRdb keeps only in-frame clonotypes and omits some of them. The sample contains 200,000 to 300,000 clones, more than 90% of which appear only once. V lost 5 bases to trimming and J lost 3 bases, with 20 bases between them. Germline CDR1 reads SGHVS; CDR2 reads FNYEAQ. The CDR3 loop spans 16 amino acids. The chain combines TRBV7-6 with TRBJ2-7; TRBD2 is a possible D gene (5 bases). What was sequenced was peripheral blood. The source is a person aged 18 to 29 with COVID-19, enrolled during active disease. CDR3 protein: CASSLEFRENHYEQYF. The CDR3 DNA is TGTGCCAGCAGCCTCGAGTTCCGGGAAAACCACTACGAGCAGTACTTC.